Presented here are 19 T cell receptor beta chains from one specimen sequenced in a study of early T cells in non-severe SARS-CoV-2 infection. TCRdb recomputed calls from the 5' RACE reads with MiXCR, one row per CDR3 protein. The repertoire holds approximately 28,000 distinct CDR3 sequences, with roughly 4.5% as singletons. Specimen: whole blood, collected at baseline. The receptors come from an adult who was a healthcare worker with PCR-confirmed SARS-CoV-2 infection or an uninfected control (not recorded which).

This clonotype was seen ten or more times. This rearrangement joins TRBV10-3 to TRBJ2-3; TRBD1 matches 9 bases. After removal of 8 bases from V and 0 bases from J, the junction contained 3 bases not matched to a gene. The CDR3 extends over 14 amino acids. Germline V gene data show CDR1 as ENHRY and CDR2 as SYGVKD. This chain's CDR3 is CAIEDRGSTDTQYF. As DNA, the CDR3 is TGTGCCATCGAGGACAGGGGAAGCACAGATACGCAGTATTTT.

This clonotype was counted at least ten times. The rearrangement links TRBV7-2 to TRBJ1-4, with D perhaps TRBD1 (6 bases). From germline, CDR1 is SGHTA and CDR2 FQGNSA. Trimming pared 1 base from V and 4 bases from J, leaving 13 bases between. CDR3 size: 16 residues. CDR3 sequence: CASSLGHGTSNEKLFF. CDR3 nucleotides: TGTGCCAGCAGCTTAGGACACGGGACAAGTAATGAAAAACTGTTTTTT.

At least ten counts were recorded for this clonotype. V gene TRBV27 combines with J gene TRBJ2-1; 11 bases line up with TRBD2. The germline V gene encodes CDR1 MNHEY and CDR2 SMNVEV (reference sequence). The V gene end was trimmed by 4 bases and the J gene end by 4 bases; junction bases not matched to a gene: 9. CDR3 length equals 17 residues. CDR3 coding DNA: TGTGCCAGCAGTTCCTCCTTCGGGACTAGCGGTTACAATGAGCAGTTCTTC. It codes for CASSSSFGTSGYNEQFF.

This clonotype was recorded at least ten times. The chain couples TRBV15 to TRBJ2-1; TRBD2 matches 13 bases. Germline V gene sequence: CDR1 LNHNV, CDR2 YYDKDF (reference sequence). The CDR3 covers 18 residues. V lost 9 bases, J lost 1 base, and 12 bases stayed unmatched. CDR3 region: CATNPGTSGAQSYNEQFF. As DNA, the CDR3 is TGTGCCACTAACCCCGGGACTAGCGGGGCCCAATCCTACAATGAGCAGTTCTTC.

This clonotype was recorded many times. CDR3 bases: TGTGCCAGTAGTATCAGTCAGGGAGGCACCGGGGAGCTGTTTTTT. It translates to CASSISQGGTGELFF. J is TRBJ2-2 and V is TRBV19; tentative D call: TRBD2 (6 bases). V lost 3 bases, J lost 4 bases, and 12 bases lay in between. Per the germline V gene, CDR1 is LNHDA and CDR2 is SQIVND (reference sequence). The CDR3 spans 15 residues.

This clonotype was recorded many times. The chain recombines TRBV11-3 with TRBJ2-1; perhaps TRBD1 as D (6 bases). Germline loops: CDR1 SGHNT, CDR2 YENEEA. V was cut by 0 bases and J by 6 bases, with 12 bases left in between. The CDR3 loop spans 15 amino acids. CDR3 loop: CASSLEDSPRNEQFF. CDR3 nucleotides: TGTGCCAGCAGCTTAGAGGACAGTCCACGCAATGAGCAGTTCTTC.

This clonotype has just a few counts. The chain links TRBV21-1 to TRBJ2-3; the table's D call, TRBD2, has no DNA check behind it. TRBV21-1 is marked as a pseudogene. This CDR3 is 15 amino acids long. The CDR3, as DNA: TGTGCCAGCTTCGCGCCGGGACTTTACACAGATACGCAGTATTTT. Protein product: CASFAPGLYTDTQYF.

This clonotype was seen ten or more times. The rearrangement uses TRBV7-9 and TRBJ2-1; TRBD2 agrees at 11 bases. The germline V gene encodes CDR1 SEHNR and CDR2 FQNEAQ (reference sequence). Trimming took 1 base from V and 9 from J; bases not matched to a gene: 20. This CDR3 region has 20 residues. The CDR3 reads CASSLGEASGRFLLPGEQFF. The CDR3 DNA reads as TGTGCCAGCAGCTTAGGGGAGGCTAGCGGGAGGTTCCTCCTACCAGGTGAGCAGTTCTTC.

At least ten counts were recorded for this clonotype. The chain joins TRBV11-1 to TRBJ2-1, with 9 bases identical to TRBD2. V gave up 2 bases and J gave up 10 bases; unmatched junction bases: 6. The CDR3 is 14 amino acids. Germline V gene lookup returns CDR1 SGHAT and CDR2 FQDESV (reference sequence). The CDR3, as DNA: TGTGCCAGCAGCTTAAGGCTCGCGGGAGGGGAGCAGTTCTTC. Amino acids: CASSLRLAGGEQFF.

Ten or more counts support this clonotype. The chain recombines TRBV20-1 with TRBJ2-7; 7 nucleotides align to TRBD1. The germline V gene encodes CDR1 DFQATT and CDR2 SNEGSKA (reference sequence). The CDR3 is 14 amino acids. V was clipped by 3 bases and J by 2 bases; unmatched bases: 7. CDR3 in DNA: TGCAGTGCTAGTGGTCAGGGGGACCCCTACGAGCAGTACTTC. Encoded protein: CSASGQGDPYEQYF.

In this sample, this clonotype turned up many times. This sequence joins TRBV30 and TRBJ1-4, with D possibly TRBD1 on 6 matching bases. Germline assignment: CDR1 GTSNPN and CDR2 SVGIG (reference sequence). Trimming cost V 3 bases and J 6 bases, with 14 bases left between them. The CDR3 is made up of 14 amino acids. CDR3 protein: CAWSWGQEYEKLFF. CDR3 DNA: TGTGCCTGGAGCTGGGGGCAGGAATATGAAAAACTGTTTTTT.

Notes on this clonotype: A much more abundant neighbour one base away suggests this may be a read error. The CDR3 nucleotides are TGTGTCAGCAGCCGTACAAGGACAAGGCCGGAGGATACGCAGTATTTT. Amino acids: CVSSRTRTRPEDTQYF. The chain carries TRBV5-4 and TRBJ2-3, with D perhaps matching TRBD1 (5 bases). Germline V gene sequence: CDR1 SGHNT, CDR2 YYREEE (reference sequence). The CDR3 sequence is 16 residues long.

This clonotype was observed many times. This rearrangement joins TRBV5-1 to TRBJ2-1, with D unresolved. Germline CDR1 is SGHRS and CDR2 is YFSETQ. V gave up 1 base and J gave up 0 bases, with 5 bases separating them. The CDR3 runs 14 residues. CDR3 sequence: CASSLSTSYNEQFF. CDR3 DNA: TGCGCCAGCAGCTTGTCTACCTCCTACAATGAGCAGTTCTTC. The full variable domain, its missing parts supplied by reference TRBV5-1 and TRBJ2-1, is KAGVTQTPRYLIKTRGQQVTLSCSPISGHRSVSWYQQTPGQGLQFLFEYFSETQRNKGNFPGRFSGRQFSNSRSEMNVSTLELGDSALYLCASSLSTSYNEQFFGPGTRLTVL.

This clonotype was seen a handful of times. The rearrangement links TRBV11-2 to TRBJ2-5; 7 nucleotides line up with TRBD1. Per germline, CDR1 SGHAT and CDR2 FQNNGV. This CDR3 has 14 residues. V gave up 5 bases and J gave up 2 bases; unmatched junction bases: 5. The CDR3 spells CASSRPGQQETQYF. Written as DNA, the CDR3 is TGTGCCAGCAGCCGCCCGGGACAGCAAGAGACCCAGTACTTC. Using reference TRBV11-2 and TRBJ2-5 for the parts outside the CDR3, the full variable domain is EAGVAQSPRYKIIEKRQSVAFWCNPISGHATLYWYQQILGQGPKLLIQFQNNGVVDDSQLPKDRFSAERLKGVDSTLKIQPAKLEDSAVYLCASSRPGQQETQYFGPGTRLLVL.

This sequence joins TRBV6-2 or TRBV6-3 and TRBJ2-7; TRBD1 is a possible D gene (5 bases). The CDR3 is made up of 16 amino acids. V was shortened by 5 bases and J by 0 bases, with 17 bases between the two germline ends. CDR1 is MNHEY and CDR2 is SVGEGT in the germline V gene. CDR3 coding DNA: TGTGCCAGCAGTCAGGGATCCTCATACCTCTCCTACGAGCAGTACTTC. The encoded protein is CASSQGSSYLSYEQYF.

The table lists this clonotype with many counts. This rearrangement joins TRBV6-5 to TRBJ2-7; no firm D call. Germline V lookup: CDR1 MNHEY, CDR2 SVGAGI. The CDR3 runs to 13 residues. V lost 5 bases and J 0 bases, leaving 8 bases between the germline ends. The CDR3 DNA is TGTGCCAGCAGTGAATTCAGCTCCTACGAGCAGTACTTC. Residues: CASSEFSSYEQYF.

This clonotype was recorded at least ten times. The chain couples TRBV5-1 to TRBJ2-1; 7 nucleotides match TRBD2. The V gene's germline CDR1 is SGHRS and CDR2 YFSETQ. Trimming at V came to 7 bases and at J to 6 bases, leaving 10 bases not matched to a gene. The CDR3 consists of 14 residues. The CDR3 protein is CASGTGLGANEQFF. As DNA, the CDR3 is TGCGCCAGCGGAACCGGACTAGGGGCCAATGAGCAGTTCTTC.

This clonotype occurred a few times. The chain uses TRBV3-1 and TRBJ1-6; no firm D call. CDR1 and CDR2 (germline): LGHDT, YNNKEL (reference sequence). V was shortened by 4 bases and J by 8 bases, with 9 bases between the two germline ends. The CDR3 covers 13 residues. CDR3 protein: CASSPVKDSPLHF. Written as DNA, the CDR3 is TGTGCCAGCAGCCCGGTTAAGGATTCACCCCTCCACTTT.

In its sample, this clonotype was seen many times. V is TRBV20-1 and J is TRBJ1-3, with D uncertain. The CDR3 totals 14 residues. Germline loops: CDR1 DFQATT, CDR2 SNEGSKA (reference sequence). V was pared by 5 bases and J by 2 bases, with 13 bases between. Here the CDR3 DNA reads TGCAGTGCTCAGGCGCCAGCAACTGGAAACACCATATATTTT. This codes for CSAQAPATGNTIYF.